A single sample gave rise to the 18 T cell receptor beta chains below, sequenced in a study of blood T cell repertoires in COVID-19. Clones were read by immunoSEQ multiplex PCR, and TCRdb kept only the in-frame ones, dropping some. This table has around 42,000 clones, roughly 90% appearing once. Sequenced material: peripheral blood. The origin of the receptors is a middle-aged man with active COVID-19.

This sequence joins TRBV5-4 and TRBJ2-3; 10 bases map to TRBD1. This CDR3 comprises 15 residues. V lost 4 bases and J lost 6; bases outside the gene matches: 8. CDR1 is SGHNT and CDR2 is YYREEE in the germline V gene (reference sequence). The CDR3, as DNA: TGTGCCAGCAGCCGAGACAGGGGGCGCGGGGATACGCAGTATTTT. It specifies CASSRDRGRGDTQYF.

CDR3 residues: CASSEAPDNTNYEQYF. DNA of the CDR3: TGTGCCAGCAGTGAAGCGCCGGACAATACCAACTACGAGCAGTACTTC. The genes are TRBV2 and TRBJ2-7; TRBD1 might be the D (5 bases). The CDR3 is 16 amino acids. Looked up from germline, CDR1 is SNHLY and CDR2 is FYNNEI. The V end was cut by 0 bases, the J end by 3 bases, with 15 bases between.

The chain couples TRBV27 to TRBJ2-2, with TRBD2 matching 13 bases. Germline assignment: CDR1 MNHEY and CDR2 SMNVEV (reference sequence). With V trimmed by 4 bases and J by 5 bases, 4 bases remained unmatched. CDR3 size: 16 residues. The CDR3 sequence is CASSSLGLAGTGELFF. The CDR3 DNA follows: TGTGCCAGCAGTTCCCTGGGACTAGCGGGGACCGGGGAGCTGTTTTTT.

The genes are TRBV10-3 and TRBJ1-1; D is perhaps TRBD1 (5 bases). Deletions cut 8 bases from V and 2 bases from J, with 9 bases between. The length of the CDR3 is 12 residues. From germline, CDR1 is ENHRY and CDR2 SYGVKD. The CDR3 is CAIRGTNTEAFF. CDR3 bases: TGTGCCATCCGGGGGACTAACACTGAAGCTTTCTTT.

This rearrangement joins TRBV27 to TRBJ1-1, with 7 bases matching TRBD1. The CDR3 runs to 14 residues. Trimming cost V 3 bases and J 2 bases; bases outside gene matches: 3. In germline, CDR1 is MNHEY, CDR2 SMNVEV (reference sequence). Here the CDR3 reads CASSFRDRNTEAFF. The CDR3 region has the DNA TGTGCCAGCAGTTTTCGGGACAGAAACACTGAAGCTTTCTTT.

This sequence joins TRBV19 and TRBJ1-2, with TRBD1 matching 7 bases. The germline V gene encodes CDR1 LNHDA and CDR2 SQIVND (reference sequence). CDR3 length equals 14 residues. Germline trimming cut 4 bases from V and 6 bases from J; bases unmatched to any gene: 8. The DNA of the CDR3 is TGTGCCAGTAGTAACACAGGGGCTTCCAATGGCTACACCTTC. It translates to CASSNTGASNGYTF.

The CDR3 is CASSLPPRQGGISPLHF. The CDR3 bases are TGTGCCAGCAGCTTACCCCCGAGACAGGGTGGAATTTCACCCCTCCACTTT. The J gene is TRBJ1-6, the V gene TRBV7-8; 7 nucleotides agree with TRBD1. The CDR3 covers 17 residues. Per germline, CDR1 SGHVS and CDR2 FQNEAQ. Trimming removed 2 bases from V and 9 bases from J; junction bases left unmatched: 13.

The sample holds one count of this clone. This rearrangement joins TRBV10-3 to TRBJ2-3; 9 bases line up with TRBD1. Trimming took 10 bases from V and 4 from J; bases not matched to a gene: 3. CDR1 is ENHRY, CDR2 SYGVKD, per germline. The CDR3 is made up of 12 amino acids. The CDR3 spells CATGTGPDTQYF. CDR3 nucleotides: TGTGCCACCGGGACAGGGCCAGATACGCAGTATTTT.

V gene TRBV2 combines with J gene TRBJ1-2; 8 nucleotides line up with TRBD1. The CDR3 contains 14 residues. V was pared by 3 bases and J by 5 bases, with 5 bases of the junction left unmatched. Germline values: CDR1 SNHLY, CDR2 FYNNEI. The CDR3 nucleotides are TGTGCCAGCAGTGACGACAGGGGAAGATATGGCTACACCTTC. Protein sequence: CASSDDRGRYGYTF.

The CDR3 DNA is TGTGCCAGCAGCCGTTCCCACTCGGCTAATGAAAAACTGTTTTTT. It translates to CASSRSHSANEKLFF. The rearrangement joins TRBV7-2 to TRBJ1-4; D is unclear. Germline lookup yields CDR1 SGHTA and CDR2 FQGNSA. The CDR3 is 15 residues long. V lost 5 bases and J lost 3, with 13 bases in between.

V usage is TRBV6-5 and J usage is TRBJ1-6, with TRBD1 matching 7 bases. Germline CDR1 MNHEY, CDR2 SVGAGI. The CDR3 consists of 14 residues. V shed 11 bases and J 5 bases; nucleotides not matched to a gene: 9. The DNA for the CDR3 is TGTGCCGGTACCCCCGGGACAGATAATTCACCCCTCCACTTT. Translation: CAGTPGTDNSPLHF.

The chain employs TRBV27 and TRBJ2-1, with 7 bases that match TRBD2. The CDR3 extends over 16 amino acids. Germline V gives CDR1 MNHEY, CDR2 SMNVEV (reference sequence). The junction had 10 bases not matched to a gene; V was cut back by 6 bases and J by 2 bases. In DNA, the CDR3 is TGTGCCAGCAGACCGACTAGCAGGACAACCTACAATGAGCAGTTCTTC. Amino acid sequence: CASRPTSRTTYNEQFF.

J is TRBJ2-3 and V is TRBV6-4; 8 bases align to TRBD1. The germline CDR1 and CDR2 sequences are MRHNA and SNTAGT. J gave up 5 bases and V 3 bases, and 1 base lay outside the gene matches. There are 13 residues in the CDR3. CDR3 bases: TGTGCCAGCAGTGAACAGGGGGAAGATACGCAGTATTTT. It encodes CASSEQGEDTQYF.

This sequence joins TRBV15 and TRBJ1-1, with D perhaps matching TRBD1 (6 bases). In germline, CDR1 is LNHNV, CDR2 YYDKDF (reference sequence). CDR3 length: 16 residues. The germline V and J ends were trimmed by 1 base and 1 base, with 13 bases remaining between them. This CDR3 reads CATSRGSGAGNTEAFF. Written as DNA, the CDR3 is TGTGCCACCAGCAGAGGCTCAGGGGCGGGGAACACTGAAGCTTTCTTT.

The chain links TRBV7-2 to TRBJ1-6; 10 positions match TRBD1. The CDR3 consists of 16 residues. CDR1 and CDR2 from the germline V gene are SGHTA and FQGNSA. V lost 2 bases, J lost 8 bases, and 6 bases stayed unmatched. DNA of the CDR3: TGTGCCAGCAGCTTATGGGGGGGGACAGGGGATTCACCCCTCCACTTT. Its protein product is CASSLWGGTGDSPLHF.

CDR3 nucleotides: TGTGCCAGCAGCGAGACAGGGTACTCTGGAAACACCATATATTTT. It translates to CASSETGYSGNTIYF. The chain uses TRBV7-8 and TRBJ1-3; 7 bases are shared with TRBD1. Germline V CDR1 and CDR2: SGHVS, FQNEAQ. The CDR3 runs 15 residues. Trimming cost V 5 bases and J 0 bases; bases outside gene matches: 4.

This rearrangement joins TRBV5-5 to TRBJ1-5; TRBD1 might be the D (5 bases). The CDR3 has 15 amino acids. Germline CDR1 is SGHKS and CDR2 is YYEKEE (reference sequence). V was cut by 3 bases and J by 0 bases, with 10 bases left in between. The CDR3 protein is CASSWGGYSNQPQHF. CDR3 nucleotide sequence: TGTGCCAGCAGCTGGGGGGGTTATAGCAATCAGCCCCAGCATTTT.

The CDR3 protein is CASSRLTGSGNTIYF. For the CDR3, the DNA is TGTGCCAGCAGCCGTTTAACAGGCTCTGGAAACACCATATATTTT. The rearrangement uses TRBV5-5 and TRBJ1-3; D perhaps matches TRBD1 (5 bases). V lost 4 bases and J 0 bases, leaving 11 bases between the germline ends. Germline CDR1 reads SGHKS; CDR2 reads YYEKEE (reference sequence). The CDR3 has 15 residues.